Each of the 24 T cell receptor beta chains below was sequenced from the same sample in a study of T cells in Graves' hyperthyroidism and ophthalmopathy. RNA transcripts served as the template for amplifying TCR beta CDR3 regions. A set of HTBI primers served as the primers for a first-round RT-PCR of the TCR CDR3. TCRdb redid the calling of the multiplex PCR reads with MiXCR, one entry per CDR3 protein. This sample has about 690,000 distinct CDR3 sequences, with around 16% found just once. Sequences were obtained from blood. All receptors come from a middle-aged man with Graves' hyperthyroidism.

This clonotype was seen ten or more times. The rearrangement uses TRBV10-3 and TRBJ1-1; D is uncertain. Between the trimmed V and J ends, which lost 0 bases and 7 bases, there was a span of 6 bases. Germline V lookup: CDR1 ENHRY, CDR2 SYGVKD. The CDR3 covers 12 residues. The CDR3 sequence is CAISESRVEAFF. As DNA, the CDR3 is TGTGCCATCAGTGAGTCAAGGGTTGAAGCTTTCTTT.

This clonotype occurred a few times. The rearrangement links TRBV11-1 to TRBJ2-7; TRBD1 might be the D (5 bases). Germline-derived CDR1 and CDR2 are SGHAT and FQDESV (reference sequence). V lost 1 base and J 6 bases, leaving 13 bases between the germline ends. The CDR3 length is 14 residues. The CDR3 DNA reads TGTGCCAGCAGCTTAGGGGGCAGCCTCTTCGAGCAGTACTTC. Encoded protein: CASSLGGSLFEQYF. The full variable domain, its missing parts supplied by reference TRBV11-1 and TRBJ2-7, is EAEVAQSPRYKITEKSQAVAFWCDPISGHATLYWYRQILGQGPELLVQFQDESVVDDSQLPKDRFSAERLKGVDSTLKIQPAELGDSAMYLCASSLGGSLFEQYFGPGTRLTVT.

There are many counts of this clonotype. The CDR3 coding sequence is TGTGCCAGCGGGACCGGGAACAATGAGCAGTTCTTC. Its translation: CASGTGNNEQFF. This chain links TRBV12-3 or TRBV12-4 with TRBJ2-1, with D tentatively TRBD1 or TRBD2 (5 bases each). V lost 8 bases and J lost 5, with 10 bases in between. The CDR3 totals 12 residues.

This clonotype was counted ten times or more. The chain joins TRBV28 to TRBJ1-2; a weak D match, TRBD1 (5 bases). In germline, CDR1 is MDHEN, CDR2 SYDVKM. This CDR3 has 12 residues. V shed 5 bases and J shed 6 bases, with 10 bases lying between them. CDR3 region: CASSPGAHGYTF. The DNA of the CDR3 is TGTGCCAGCAGTCCCGGGGCCCATGGCTACACCTTC.

This chain links TRBV7-9 with TRBJ1-1; unclear D gene. The CDR3 is 14 residues long. Germline CDR1 SEHNR, CDR2 FQNEAQ (reference sequence). Deletions cut 5 bases from V and 1 base from J, with 11 bases between. The CDR3: CASSPGRRNTEAFF. In DNA form, the CDR3 reads TGTGCCAGCAGCCCAGGACGTCGGAACACTGAAGCTTTCTTT.

The table lists this clonotype with a few counts. The chain couples TRBV29-1 to TRBJ2-4; D not certain. Deletions cut 3 bases from V and 2 bases from J, with 5 bases between. CDR3 size: 12 residues. Germline lookup yields CDR1 SQVTM and CDR2 ANQGSEA. The CDR3 spells CSVESSKNIQYF. CDR3 nucleotide sequence: TGCAGCGTTGAGTCCTCCAAAAACATTCAGTACTTC.

This clonotype was detected ten times or more. J is TRBJ2-7 and V is TRBV7-9; 11 positions match TRBD1. The trim removed 5 bases at V and 4 bases at J, leaving 10 bases unmatched. Germline V gives CDR1 SEHNR, CDR2 FQNEAQ (reference sequence). The length of the CDR3 is 16 residues. The CDR3 DNA reads TGTGCCAGCAGCCCCCGCCTAGGGACAGGGGGTTACGAGCAGTACTTC. This encodes CASSPRLGTGGYEQYF. The whole variable domain, remainder taken from reference TRBV7-9 and TRBJ2-7, is DTGVSQNPRHKITKRGQNVTFRCDPISEHNRLYWYRQTLGQGPEFLTYFQNEAQLEKSRLLSDRFSAERPKGSFSTLEIQRTEQGDSAMYLCASSPRLGTGGYEQYFGPGTRLTVT.

At least ten counts were recorded for this clonotype. This chain joins TRBV10-1 and TRBJ2-1; TRBD2 aligns across 12 bases. The CDR3 has 16 amino acids. The germline CDR1 and CDR2 sequences are WNHNN and SYGVQD (reference sequence). V lost 5 bases and J lost 4; bases outside the gene matches: 6. CDR3 loop: CASSLGGLAGYNEQFF. The CDR3 nucleotides read TGCGCCAGCAGTCTAGGAGGACTAGCGGGGTACAATGAGCAGTTCTTC.

J is TRBJ1-1 and V is TRBV19; 9 bases map to TRBD1. The junction had 9 bases not matched to a gene; V was cut back by 7 bases and J by 0 bases. Germline CDR1 is LNHDA and CDR2 is SQIVND (reference sequence). The CDR3 extends over 16 amino acids. The CDR3 nucleotides read TGTGCCAGTACCATGACCGGGACAGGGATGAACACTGAAGCTTTCTTT. Protein sequence: CASTMTGTGMNTEAFF.

This clonotype was picked up a small number of times. The rearrangement links TRBV7-9 to TRBJ2-6; 9 nucleotides align to TRBD1. V lost 0 bases and J lost 3; bases outside the gene matches: 6. The CDR3 length is 18 residues. Germline CDR1 reads SEHNR; CDR2 reads FQNEAQ (reference sequence). The CDR3 DNA follows: TGTGCCAGCAGCTTAGCCCGGACAGGGGAGTATGGGGCCAACGTCCTGACTTTC. This gives the protein CASSLARTGEYGANVLTF.

This clonotype was observed a few times. The chain couples TRBV27 to TRBJ1-5; D not certain. The CDR3 totals 11 residues. Germline values: CDR1 MNHEY, CDR2 SMNVEV (reference sequence). CDR3 bases: TGTGGAACCGGGCCAAATCAGCCCCAGCATTTT. The encoded protein is CGTGPNQPQHF.

The rearrangement joins TRBV4-1 to TRBJ2-7, with 8 bases fitting TRBD2. This CDR3 region has 15 residues. Germline CDR1 is MGHRA and CDR2 is YSYEKL. After removal of 2 bases from V and 2 bases from J, the junction contained 5 bases not matched to a gene. CDR3 DNA: TGCGCCAGCAGCCAAATACTAGCGGAACCCTACGAGCAGTACTTC. Its protein product is CASSQILAEPYEQYF.

The rearrangement links TRBV5-4 to TRBJ1-4; TRBD1 matches 7 bases. The CDR3 runs 15 residues. Germline V gene data show CDR1 as SGHNT and CDR2 as YYREEE (reference sequence). V lost 1 base and J lost 6; bases outside the gene matches: 6. CDR3 protein: CASSLWGTEYEKLFF. CDR3 nucleotide sequence: TGTGCCAGCAGCTTGTGGGGGACAGAGTATGAAAAACTGTTTTTT.

Comments on this clonotype: This may come from a read error, since a much larger clone is one base off. The chain combines TRBV27 with TRBJ1-5, with a possible D match to TRBD1 (6 bases). Germline CDR1 reads MNHEY; CDR2 reads SMNVEV (reference sequence). The CDR3 runs 14 residues. CDR3 coding DNA: TGTGCCAGCAGTTTGACGCGGGACAATCAGCCCCAGCGTTTT. Protein sequence: CASSLTRDNQPQRF.

This clonotype has just a few counts. The junction departs from germline at one end; a sequencing error may be responsible. The chain couples TRBV7-2 to TRBJ1-2; D not certain. Looked up from germline, CDR1 is SGHTA and CDR2 is FQGNSA. CDR3 length equals 13 residues. Here the CDR3 DNA reads TGTGCCAGCAGGAAGAACGGACGCGGGCCTAAAGCCTTC. It encodes CASRKNGRGPKAF. Full variable domain (missing parts from reference TRBV7-2 and TRBJ1-2): GAGVSQSPSNKVTEKGKDVELRCDPISGHTALYWYRQSLGQGLEFLIYFQGNSAPDKSGLPSDRFSAERTGGSVSTLTIQRTQQEDSAVYLCASRKNGRGPKAFGSGTRLTVV.

This chain uses TRBV20-1 with TRBJ1-4; tentative D call: TRBD1 (6 bases). The CDR3 spans 14 residues. The germline CDR1 and CDR2 sequences are DFQATT and SNEGSKA (reference sequence). With 5 bases removed from V and 2 bases from J, the gap between germline ends came to 12 bases. CDR3 DNA sequence: TGCAGTGCTTCGGGGGGGGCCACTAATGAAAAACTGTTTTTT. Protein product: CSASGGATNEKLFF.

This clonotype was seen a few times. The V gene is TRBV20-1, the J gene TRBJ2-7; D uncertain. The germline V gene has CDR1 DFQATT and CDR2 SNEGSKA (reference sequence). The CDR3 extends over 12 amino acids. V lost 0 bases, J lost 4 bases, and 7 bases lay in between. CDR3 coding DNA: TGCAGTGCTAGAGAACAACTATACGAGCAGTACTTC. Translating it yields CSAREQLYEQYF.

The chain has TRBV20-1 and TRBJ1-1; D is unresolved. Germline assignment: CDR1 DFQATT and CDR2 SNEGSKA (reference sequence). The CDR3 contains 14 residues. V lost 1 base to trimming and J lost 7 bases, with 16 bases between them. CDR3 bases: TGCAGTGCTAGAGCCCAGCGCGGTACAGATGAAGCTTTCTTT. This translates into CSARAQRGTDEAFF.

At least ten counts were recorded for this clonotype. V and J are TRBV27 and TRBJ2-7; 9 positions agree with TRBD2. Germline lookup yields CDR1 MNHEY and CDR2 SMNVEV (reference sequence). The CDR3 spans 15 residues. After removal of 6 bases from V and 2 bases from J, the junction contained 8 bases not matched to a gene. The CDR3 sequence: CASSTLAGPTYEQYF. The CDR3 nucleotides are TGTGCCAGCAGCACTCTAGCGGGACCGACCTACGAGCAGTACTTC.

This clonotype occurred a few times. V is TRBV20-1 and J is TRBJ1-5; no clear D. V lost 3 bases and J 3 bases, leaving 12 bases between the germline ends. Germline loops: CDR1 DFQATT, CDR2 SNEGSKA (reference sequence). This CDR3 region has 14 residues. CDR3 DNA: TGCAGTGCTAGTAGAGGACTGAACAATCAGCCCCAGCATTTT. Protein: CSASRGLNNQPQHF.

This clonotype came up many times. The J gene is TRBJ1-1, the V gene TRBV7-8; possibly TRBD1 for D (6 bases). The germline gives CDR1 SGHVS, CDR2 FQNEAQ. V lost 2 bases and J 7 bases, leaving 11 bases between the germline ends. There are 13 residues in the CDR3. The CDR3 region has the DNA TGTGCCAGCAGCTTACTAGACAGGTTTGAAGCTTTCTTT. This encodes CASSLLDRFEAFF.

This clonotype showed up many times. The J gene is TRBJ1-1, the V gene TRBV7-9; no reliable D call. The CDR3 runs to 16 residues. The germline V and J ends were trimmed by 0 bases and 2 bases, with 13 bases remaining between them. Looked up from germline, CDR1 is SEHNR and CDR2 is FQNEAQ (reference sequence). DNA for the CDR3: TGTGCCAGCAGCTTAGCGCGAACGGGGAACAACACTGAAGCTTTCTTT. As protein: CASSLARTGNNTEAFF. Using reference TRBV7-9 and TRBJ1-1 for the parts outside the CDR3, the full variable domain is DTGVSQNPRHKITKRGQNVTFRCDPISEHNRLYWYRQTLGQGPEFLTYFQNEAQLEKSRLLSDRFSAERPKGSFSTLEIQRTEQGDSAMYLCASSLARTGNNTEAFFGQGTRLTVV.

A few counts support this clonotype. The chain uses TRBV7-9 and TRBJ2-1; no reliable D call. This CDR3 region has 13 residues. The germline V and J ends were trimmed by 5 bases and 7 bases, with 12 bases remaining between them. Germline assignment: CDR1 SEHNR and CDR2 FQNEAQ (reference sequence). CDR3 coding DNA: TGTGCCAGCAGCCCTCGGTCTTTGAATGAGCAGTTCTTC. Amino acids: CASSPRSLNEQFF.

Many counts were recorded for this clonotype. The J gene is TRBJ2-2, the V gene TRBV6-2 or TRBV6-3, with D perhaps assigned TRBD1 or TRBD2 (6 bases each). The CDR3 is made up of 17 amino acids. V gave up 2 bases and J gave up 5 bases, with 18 bases separating them. The germline gives CDR1 MNHEY, CDR2 SVGEGT. The CDR3: CASSYVGGPSLTGELFF. Here the CDR3 DNA reads TGTGCCAGCAGTTACGTAGGGGGGCCGTCGTTGACCGGGGAGCTGTTTTTT.